The 22 T cell receptor beta chains below all came from one sample that was sequenced in a study of T cell repertoires in cytomegalovirus infection. One entry per CDR3 protein results from TCRdb running MiXCR on the reads. The table includes roughly 630,000 distinct CDR3 sequences, 20% to 25% detected once. The sample taken for sequencing was CD8+ T cells from PBMCs. The origin of the receptors is a human donor in good health (CMV status not recorded). Some clones in this sample may be carry-over from other donors' samples.

This clonotype has a count of ten or more. This chain uses TRBV4-1 with TRBJ2-2; TRBD1 might be the D (6 bases). Germline CDR1 reads MGHRA; CDR2 reads YSYEKL. Trimming shortened V by 0 bases and J by 4 bases, and 12 bases separated the two germline ends. CDR3 length equals 16 residues. The CDR3 DNA reads as TGCGCCAGCAGCCAAGAGTCAGGGGTTAGCACCGGGGAGCTGTTTTTT. This sequence encodes CASSQESGVSTGELFF.

The chain links TRBV14 to TRBJ1-2, with D unclear. The V end was cut by 4 bases, the J end by 5 bases, with 11 bases between. CDR1 and CDR2 from the germline V gene are SGHDN and FVKESK. The CDR3 covers 13 residues. The CDR3 DNA is TGTGCCAGCAGCCCATTCGACGGGTATGGCTACACCTTC. As protein: CASSPFDGYGYTF. The full variable domain, rest sourced from reference TRBV14 and TRBJ1-2, is EAGVTQFPSHSVIEKGQTVTLRCDPISGHDNLYWYRRVMGKEIKFLLHFVKESKQDESGMPNNRFLAERTGGTYSTLKVQPAELEDSGVYFCASSPFDGYGYTFGSGTRLTVV.

The J gene is TRBJ2-2, the V gene TRBV24-1; 7 nucleotides align to TRBD2. The V gene end was trimmed by 6 bases and the J gene end by 6 bases; junction bases not matched to a gene: 3. Germline assignment: CDR1 KGHDR and CDR2 SFDVKD. This CDR3 comprises 13 residues. The CDR3 coding sequence is TGTGCCACCAGTCCGGGGGGTGCCGGGGAGCTGTTTTTT. It specifies CATSPGGAGELFF.

The V gene is TRBV6-2 or TRBV6-3, the J gene TRBJ2-3; D perhaps matches TRBD2 (6 bases). V was trimmed by 5 bases and J by 1 base, leaving 13 bases between them. Germline V gene sequence: CDR1 MNHEY, CDR2 SVGEGT. The CDR3 sequence is 15 residues long. CDR3: CASSPLTSGTDTQYF. The CDR3 region has the DNA TGTGCCAGCAGTCCTCTGACTAGTGGCACAGATACGCAGTATTTT.

In this sample, this clonotype turned up a few times. V and J are TRBV6-6 and TRBJ2-3, with a weak D call TRBD1 (6 bases). CDR3 length equals 16 residues. CDR1 is MNHNY and CDR2 is SVGAGI in the germline V gene (reference sequence). V gave up 0 bases and J gave up 3 bases, with 13 bases separating them. The CDR3 sequence: CASSYSRGGVTDTQYF. As DNA, the CDR3 is TGTGCCAGCAGTTACTCGAGAGGGGGAGTGACAGATACGCAGTATTTT.

This chain connects TRBV20-1 to TRBJ1-1, with a possible D match to TRBD1 (5 bases). V was pared by 6 bases and J by 0 bases, with 14 bases between. Germline V gives CDR1 DFQATT, CDR2 SNEGSKA (reference sequence). CDR3 size: 14 residues. The CDR3 region is CSAPTGPMNTEAFF. The CDR3 DNA sequence: TGCAGTGCCCCTACAGGTCCGATGAACACTGAAGCTTTCTTT.

The rearrangement uses TRBV6-5 and TRBJ1-1, with a tentative D call TRBD1 (5 bases). This CDR3 is 14 amino acids long. The germline CDR1 and CDR2 sequences are MNHEY and SVGAGI. The germline V and J ends were trimmed by 2 bases and 5 bases, with 12 bases remaining between them. The CDR3 here is CASSYTLGRTEAFF. In nucleotides, the CDR3 is TGTGCCAGCAGTTACACCCTGGGACGGACTGAAGCTTTCTTT.

The chain combines TRBV9 with TRBJ1-2; tentative D call: TRBD1 (5 bases). The V end lost 2 bases, the J end lost 4 bases, and 9 bases lay between the germline ends. This CDR3 region has 13 residues. Germline lookup yields CDR1 SGDLS and CDR2 YYNGEE. The CDR3 nucleotides read TGTGCCAGCAGCGTGGGGCCGACCTATGGCTACACCTTC. Translating it yields CASSVGPTYGYTF.

This clonotype appeared many times. The rearrangement joins TRBV12-3 or TRBV12-4 to TRBJ2-2, with TRBD2 as a possible D gene (5 bases). V was cut by 6 bases and J by 7 bases, with 18 bases left in between. This CDR3 contains 15 residues. DNA of the CDR3: TGTGCCAGCAGACTAGAGGCCGGGTCTAACGGGGAGCTGTTTTTT. It yields the protein CASRLEAGSNGELFF.

The chain is built from TRBV4-1 and TRBJ1-3; 9 bases match TRBD1. Germline V gene sequence: CDR1 MGHRA, CDR2 YSYEKL. The CDR3 is made up of 16 amino acids. The ends lost 3 bases at V and 2 bases at J; junction bases unmatched: 5. CDR3 nucleotides: TGCGCCAGCAGCCATCACAGGGGGCAAGCTGGAAACACCATATATTTT. It is translated as CASSHHRGQAGNTIYF.

The chain combines TRBV29-1 with TRBJ2-3, with D possibly matching TRBD1 (5 bases). The CDR3 contains 11 residues. Per germline, CDR1 SQVTM and CDR2 ANQGSEA. For the CDR3, the DNA is TGCAGTTGGGGCCCCACAGATACGCAGTATTTT. The encoded protein is CSWGPTDTQYF.

The rearrangement links TRBV7-9 to TRBJ2-1; D is ambiguous. Germline CDR1 reads SEHNR; CDR2 reads FQNEAQ (reference sequence). This CDR3 contains 16 residues. The V gene lost 1 base and the J gene lost 0 bases, with 10 bases spanning the gap. The CDR3 nucleotides read TGTGCCAGCAGCTTAGGCTCAGCGAGCTCCTACAATGAGCAGTTCTTC. It is translated as CASSLGSASSYNEQFF.

This clonotype was recorded many times. This rearrangement joins TRBV7-6 to TRBJ2-6; 8 bases map to TRBD1. V dropped 5 bases and J dropped 4; count of bases not matched to a gene: 13. The V gene's germline CDR1 is SGHVS and CDR2 FNYEAQ. The CDR3 contains 18 residues. As DNA, the CDR3 is TGTGCCAGCAGCAGTCTCGGACAGGGAGCTTACGGGGCCAACGTCCTGACTTTC. Translation gives CASSSLGQGAYGANVLTF.

Remarks on this clonotype: This may be a read error: a much more frequent sequence differs by one nucleotide. The rearrangement uses TRBV6-5 and TRBJ2-1; maybe TRBD2 (5 bases). CDR1 MNHEY and CDR2 SVGAGI come from the germline V gene. The CDR3 is 14 residues long. The CDR3 DNA follows: TGTGCCAGCAGTTACTCACTAGAAAACAATAAGCAGTTCTTC. Translation: CASSYSLENNKQFF.

This clonotype was picked up a small number of times. This chain links TRBV29-1 with TRBJ2-1; TRBD1 aligns across 7 bases. Germline V gene lookup returns CDR1 SQVTM and CDR2 ANQGSEA. With V trimmed by 4 bases and J by 11 bases, 8 bases remained unmatched. This CDR3 comprises 12 residues. The CDR3 protein is CSVAQQGPQQFF. CDR3 nucleotides: TGCAGCGTTGCCCAACAGGGGCCGCAGCAGTTCTTC.

This clonotype was counted only a few times. The rearrangement joins TRBV27 to TRBJ2-3, with unresolved D. V was pared by 0 bases and J by 4 bases, with 11 bases between. The germline V gene has CDR1 MNHEY and CDR2 SMNVEV (reference sequence). The CDR3 runs to 15 residues. CDR3 sequence (DNA): TGTGCCAGCAGTTTATCCCTGTCTAGGTCAGATACGCAGTATTTT. This encodes CASSLSLSRSDTQYF.

There are a few counts of this clonotype. This chain connects TRBV5-5 to TRBJ2-7; 8 positions match TRBD2. The germline V gene encodes CDR1 SGHKS and CDR2 YYEKEE (reference sequence). J was trimmed by 3 bases and V by 4 bases; bases with no gene match: 9. This CDR3 has 15 residues. CDR3 nucleotide sequence: TGTGCCAGCAGCCCTTCGGGGGGGAACCTCTACGAGCAGTACGTC. Its protein product is CASSPSGGNLYEQYV.

This chain joins TRBV13 and TRBJ1-4; D is ambiguous. The CDR3 contains 14 residues. With 5 bases removed from V and 4 bases from J, the gap between germline ends came to 11 bases. Germline assignment: CDR1 PRHDT and CDR2 FYEKMQ (reference sequence). Written as DNA, the CDR3 is TGTGCCAGCAGCCCCGGACGGAATAATGAAAAACTGTTTTTT. It translates to CASSPGRNNEKLFF.

The sample holds a few counts of this clonotype. The chain links TRBV6-1 to TRBJ2-7; D possibly matches TRBD1 or TRBD2 (5 bases each). The CDR3 is 15 residues long. The germline CDR1 and CDR2 sequences are MNHNS and SASEGT. V lost 3 bases to trimming and J lost 2 bases, with 14 bases between them. The CDR3 loop reads CASSEVPGRAYEQYV. CDR3 bases: TGTGCCAGCAGTGAGGTTCCGGGACGGGCCTACGAGCAGTACGTC.

The J gene is TRBJ1-5, the V gene TRBV20-1; D is unresolved. CDR3 length: 14 amino acids. Trimming shortened V by 2 bases and J by 4 bases, and 12 bases separated the two germline ends. Germline CDR1 reads DFQATT; CDR2 reads SNEGSKA (reference sequence). The CDR3 loop reads CSARHFQDNQPQHF. CDR3 DNA: TGCAGTGCTAGACACTTTCAGGATAATCAGCCCCAGCATTTT.

A word on this clonotype: A much larger clone differs from this one at a single base, so this may be a read error. The chain links TRBV7-8 to TRBJ1-2, with TRBD1 matching over 7 bases. CDR3 length: 15 amino acids. Per germline, CDR1 SGHVS and CDR2 FQNEAQ. The CDR3 sequence is CASSAYKGGSYGCTF. CDR3 nucleotide sequence: TGTGCCAGCAGCGCTTACAAAGGGGGCTCCTATGGCTGCACCTTC.

V gene TRBV14 combines with J gene TRBJ2-1; D gene ambiguous. Germline V CDR1 and CDR2: SGHDN, FVKESK. This CDR3 has 17 residues. Between the trimmed V and J ends, which lost 6 bases and 3 bases, there was a span of 21 bases. The CDR3 DNA reads as TGTGCCAGCAGTCCGTATCACAGAGAGGCGTACTACAATGAGCAGTTCTTC. Translating gives CASSPYHREAYYNEQFF.